This is a list of T cell receptor beta chains from one sample in a study of T-cell memory formation after mild COVID-19. TCRdb re-called the 5' RACE reads through MiXCR, storing one row per CDR3 protein. The data hold about 250,000 distinct CDR3 sequences, with approximately 15% observed a single time. The source material was PBMCs or a T cell subset sorted from them (not recorded which). Every receptor here comes from an adult woman who had mild COVID-19 (a few samples of this study predate the infection). Cell type and time point are not known. Each CDR3 is given with its conserved first and last residue. A D gene is named only where the DNA matches it firmly. Not every row has a clone size; where given, it reads once, few, many or a size class.

NA | TRBJ1-5 | TRBV12-3/TRBV12-4 | 14 | NA | TGTGCCAGCAGCACCACAGGAAACTATCAGCCCCAGCATTTT | CASSTTGNYQPQHF
NA | TRBJ2-1 | TRBV20-1 | 13 | NA | TGCAGTGCCCGAGGGTCTAAATACAATGAGCAGTTCTTC | CSARGSKYNEQFF
NA | TRBJ2-1 | TRBV5-1 | 16 | NA | TGCGCCAGCAGCTTGGAGAGCATTGCCCATTACAATGAGCAGTTCTTC | CASSLESIAHYNEQFF
NA | TRBJ1-1 | TRBV27 | 15 | few | TGTGCCAGCAGTTTATCGGGGCAGGTGGGGACTGAAGCTTTCTTT | CASSLSGQVGTEAFF
NA | TRBJ2-5 | TRBV5-1 | 18 | few | TGCGCCAGCAGCCCTGGATATCCATACAGGTGGAACCAAGAGACCCAGTACTTC | CASSPGYPYRWNQETQYF
NA | TRBJ1-1 | TRBV5-1 | 17 | many | TGCGCCAGCAGCTTCCGACAGCAGGCTAACTTGAACACTGAAGCTTTCTTT | CASSFRQQANLNTEAFF
NA | TRBJ1-1 | TRBV29-1 | 10 | many | TGCAGCGTGCGGAACACTGAAGCTTTCTTT | CSVRNTEAFF
TRBD1 | TRBJ1-1 | TRBV29-1 | 11 | few | TGCAGCGGACAGGGGGTATCTGAAGCTTTCTTT | CSGQGVSEAFF
NA | TRBJ2-7 | TRBV7-9 | 16 | few | TGTGCCAGCAGCTCCCCGGTTAGGCAGCCGAACTACGAGCAGTACTTC | CASSSPVRQPNYEQYF
NA | TRBJ2-1 | TRBV6-5 | 16 | NA | TGTGCCAGCAGTTACTCAAAACCGTCCTCCTACAATGAGCAGTTCTTC | CASSYSKPSSYNEQFF
TRBD1 | TRBJ1-6 | TRBV12-3/TRBV12-4 | 15 | NA | TGTGCCAGCAGCCCAAGACAGGGGCTAGATTCACCCCTCCACTTT | CASSPRQGLDSPLHF
NA | TRBJ2-1 | TRBV5-1 | 12 | many | TGCGCCAGCAGCCCTCCGGCGGATGAGCAGTTCTTC | CASSPPADEQFF
TRBD2 | TRBJ2-7 | TRBV6-5 | 20 | NA | TGTGCCAGCAGTTACTCGACACCCGGGACTAGCGGGAGGGCCCGCCACGAGCAGTACTTC | CASSYSTPGTSGRARHEQYF
TRBD2 | TRBJ2-7 | TRBV7-6 | 14 | NA | TGTGCCAGCAGCTCGGGACTAGCGGGGTTCGAGCAGTACTTC | CASSSGLAGFEQYF
NA | TRBJ1-5 | TRBV5-6 | 15 | few | TGTGCCAGCAGCTTACAGGTGGGGACCAATCAGCCCCAGCATTTT | CASSLQVGTNQPQHF
TRBD2 | TRBJ2-5 | TRBV5-5 | 15 | once | TGTGCCAGCAGCTTGGGTTCGGGGGGGAAAGAGACCCAGTACTTC | CASSLGSGGKETQYF
TRBD1 | TRBJ2-1 | TRBV20-1 | 15 | few | TGCAGTGCTAGAGCCACCCGGGACAGGGGAAATGAGCAGTTCTTC | CSARATRDRGNEQFF
NA | TRBJ1-1 | TRBV20-1 | 13 | few | TGCAGTGCACGGCGGGTACTGAACACTGAAGCTTTCTTT | CSARRVLNTEAFF
NA | TRBJ2-1 | TRBV5-1 | 12 | NA | TGCGCCAGCAGCGCCAACTACAATGAGCAGTTCTTC | CASSANYNEQFF
NA | TRBJ1-5 | TRBV19 | 14 | NA | TGTGCCAGTAGGGTTTGGCAGATCAATCAGCCCCAGCATTTT | CASRVWQINQPQHF
NA | TRBJ2-5 | TRBV27 | 10 | few | TGTGCCAGACCCGGGGAGACCCAGTACTTC | CARPGETQYF
TRBD2 | TRBJ2-7 | TRBV9 | 16 | NA | TGTGCCAGCAGCGTAGGGACTAGCGGGCCCACCTACGAGCAGTACTTC | CASSVGTSGPTYEQYF
TRBD2 | TRBJ2-1 | TRBV5-6 | 16 | few | TGTGCCAGCAGCTTGGCGAGTAGCGGGGTCTACAATGAGCAGTTCTTC | CASSLASSGVYNEQFF
NA | TRBJ2-1 | TRBV5-1 | 15 | NA | TGCGCCAGCATGGTTAGCGGAGATACCTACAATGAGCAGTTCTTC | CASMVSGDTYNEQFF
TRBD1 | TRBJ2-4 | TRBV4-2 | 14 | few | TGTGCCAGCAGCCAGAGAGACAGGGGGGACATTCAGTACTTC | CASSQRDRGDIQYF
NA | TRBJ2-2 | TRBV9 | 16 | few | TGTGCCAGCAGCGTAGCGGTGACTATTAACCCCGGGGAGCTGTTTTTT | CASSVAVTINPGELFF
TRBD1 | TRBJ2-1 | TRBV24-1 | 16 | few | TGTGCCACCAGCGAAACCGGGACAGGGGACCCCAATGAGCAGTTCTTC | CATSETGTGDPNEQFF
NA | TRBJ2-6 | TRBV12-3/TRBV12-4 | 12 | few | TGTGCCAGCAGCCCTGGGGCCAACGTCCTGACTTTC | CASSPGANVLTF